Given below is one TCR beta chain in context. Its antigen is currently unknown. Cells designated naive CD8 were CD45RO-negative and were positively selected for CCR7, with terminally differentiated effector memory CD45RA+ cells excluded. The healthy adult donors were HIV-negative and reported no recent acute infections or vaccinations. Every contributor of samples was a Caucasian grown-up residing in Nashville, Tennessee. This specimen belongs to a study of shared clonotypes between healthy human individuals. Study observations and caveats: Shared clonotypes across all four donors exceeded non-shared ones in generation probability. The small donor group covered limited genetic and exposure diversity.

The V end was cut by 2 bases, the J end by 4 bases, with 12 bases between. CDR3 length: 15 amino acids. Germline V CDR1 and CDR2: SEHNR, FQNEAQ (reference sequence). The assay was immunoSEQ multiplex PCR, and TCRdb's table has in-frame clones only and misses some. Seen here are over 2,000,000 clones, roughly 95% observed once, and the top ten hold around 1.7%. The TCR originated in a man younger than 30 in good health. Some clones in this sample may be carry-over from other donors' samples. The chain employs TRBV7-9 and TRBJ2-1; no firm D call. Material for sequencing was naive CD8+ T cells from PBMCs. This chain's CDR3 is CASSLRAEIYNEQFF. The CDR3 nucleotides read TGTGCCAGCAGCTTAAGGGCGGAGATATACAATGAGCAGTTCTTC.